The 30 T cell receptor beta chains given below trace back to one sample, sequenced in a study of early T cells in non-severe SARS-CoV-2 infection. TCRdb re-called the 5' RACE reads with MiXCR, one entry per CDR3 protein. The table has about 23,000 distinct CDR3 sequences, around 5% seen once; the top ten hold roughly a tenth. Material: whole blood. The receptors shown here come from an adult who was a healthcare worker with PCR-confirmed SARS-CoV-2 infection or an uninfected control (not recorded which).

This clonotype was seen at least ten times. The chain couples TRBV20-1 to TRBJ2-3; D remains ambiguous. V lost 3 bases and J 3 bases, leaving 10 bases between the germline ends. The CDR3 runs 13 residues. From germline, CDR1 is DFQATT and CDR2 SNEGSKA (reference sequence). CDR3 loop: CSARPLGTDTQYF. In DNA, the CDR3 is TGCAGTGCTAGGCCACTGGGGACAGATACGCAGTATTTT.

Only a few counts were recorded for this clonotype. The chain links TRBV29-1 to TRBJ2-3; no definite D call. CDR3 size: 12 residues. Germline V gene sequence: CDR1 SQVTM, CDR2 ANQGSEA. Trimming removed 3 bases from V and 3 bases from J, with 7 bases in between. CDR3 region: CSVDARTDTQYF. The CDR3 DNA reads TGCAGCGTTGATGCCAGGACAGATACGCAGTATTTT.

In this sample, this clonotype turned up many times. The genes are TRBV20-1 and TRBJ2-1; no firm D call. Germline V lookup: CDR1 DFQATT, CDR2 SNEGSKA (reference sequence). Deletions cut 0 bases from V and 1 base from J, with 7 bases between. The CDR3 has 14 amino acids. For the CDR3, the DNA is TGCAGTGCTAGAGATAGTTGGTCCTACAATGAGCAGTTCTTC. As protein: CSARDSWSYNEQFF.

This clonotype was counted many times. The chain has TRBV7-2 and TRBJ1-3; 7 bases align to TRBD1. In germline, CDR1 is SGHTA, CDR2 FQGNSA. CDR3 length equals 15 residues. The junction had 4 bases not matched to a gene; V was cut back by 5 bases and J by 0 bases. CDR3 DNA sequence: TGTGCCAGCAGCCCTCGACAGGGCTCTGGAAACACCATATATTTT. The encoded protein is CASSPRQGSGNTIYF.

Note on this clonotype: A read error may explain this, as a much larger clone is one base away. The chain links TRBV11-2 to TRBJ2-5, with D possibly matching TRBD2 (6 bases). Germline V gives CDR1 SGHAT, CDR2 FQNNGV. There are 13 residues in the CDR3. The CDR3, as DNA: TGTGCCAACAGCTTAGAAGCGGGAGAGACCCAGTACTTC. It yields the protein CANSLEAGETQYF.

This clonotype was counted many times. The rearrangement joins TRBV3-1 to TRBJ2-1; 10 positions match TRBD2. Trimming cost V 0 bases and J 3 bases; bases outside gene matches: 5. The CDR3 sequence is 17 residues long. Germline CDR1 LGHDT, CDR2 YNNKEL (reference sequence). DNA for the CDR3: TGTGCCAGCAGCCAAGAATCGGGACTAGCGTACTACAATGAGCAGTTCTTC. Translating gives CASSQESGLAYYNEQFF.

This clonotype is termed medium-sized. This sequence joins TRBV18 and TRBJ2-1; no clear D gene. The germline V and J ends were trimmed by 3 bases and 6 bases, with 6 bases remaining between them. Per the germline V gene, CDR1 is KGHSH and CDR2 is LQKENI. The CDR3 sequence is 12 residues long. CDR3 nucleotide sequence: TGTGCCAGCTCACCTGAAACCAATGAGCAGTTCTTC. It encodes CASSPETNEQFF.

Many counts were recorded for this clonotype. The rearrangement links TRBV4-1 to TRBJ1-5; 7 nucleotides align to TRBD1. The V gene end was trimmed by 0 bases and the J gene end by 5 bases; junction bases not matched to a gene: 7. Germline lookup yields CDR1 MGHRA and CDR2 YSYEKL. CDR3 length: 16 residues. Here the CDR3 DNA reads TGCGCCAGCAGCCAAGAAGGGGGCAAGATGGATCAGCCCCAGCATTTT. It codes for CASSQEGGKMDQPQHF.

This clonotype was counted at least ten times. The chain has TRBV20-1 and TRBJ2-4; 8 positions match TRBD2. J gave up 6 bases and V 3 bases, and 7 bases lay outside the gene matches. Germline CDR1 and CDR2: DFQATT and SNEGSKA (reference sequence). The CDR3 is made up of 14 amino acids. CDR3 residues: CSARGLESINIQYF. The CDR3 bases are TGCAGTGCTAGGGGACTAGAGAGTATAAACATTCAGTACTTC.

This clonotype was seen many times. The rearrangement joins TRBV29-1 to TRBJ2-3; D remains unclear. Germline CDR1 reads SQVTM; CDR2 reads ANQGSEA. V was pared by 4 bases and J by 2 bases, with 13 bases between. There are 14 residues in the CDR3. DNA for the CDR3: TGCAGCGTTGTGGCAGGAAGGTACACAGATACGCAGTATTTT. Translated: CSVVAGRYTDTQYF.

The gene calls are TRBV7-2 and TRBJ2-2; a weak D match, TRBD1 (5 bases). Trimming stripped 5 bases from V and 7 bases from J, with 26 bases between. The CDR3 covers 18 residues. CDR1 SGHTA and CDR2 FQGNSA come from the germline V gene. The CDR3 spells CASSHTSRIRESVGELFF. CDR3 nucleotide sequence: TGTGCCAGCAGCCACACCTCCCGCATCAGGGAATCGGTCGGGGAGCTGTTTTTT.

This clonotype was seen a few times. The V call is TRBV28, the J call TRBJ2-5, with a tentative D call TRBD2 (6 bases). The CDR3 has 15 residues. Germline-derived CDR1 and CDR2 are MDHEN and SYDVKM. Between the trimmed V and J ends, which lost 6 bases and 1 base, there was a span of 15 bases. CDR3 loop: CASSPRLSGQETQYF. In DNA, the CDR3 is TGTGCCAGCAGCCCCCGACTTAGCGGCCAAGAGACCCAGTACTTC.

This clonotype was recorded a few times. The chain carries TRBV20-1 and TRBJ2-7, with TRBD1 identical over 7 bases. Per the germline V gene, CDR1 is DFQATT and CDR2 is SNEGSKA (reference sequence). The ends lost 1 base at V and 2 bases at J; junction bases unmatched: 2. CDR3 size: 13 residues. CDR3 sequence: CSARGGQTYEQYF. In DNA form, the CDR3 reads TGCAGTGCTAGAGGGGGACAGACCTACGAGCAGTACTTC.

This clonotype occurred many times. The V call is TRBV28, the J call TRBJ1-2; D gene uncertain. V was pared by 6 bases and J by 8 bases, with 19 bases between. Per germline, CDR1 MDHEN and CDR2 SYDVKM. The CDR3 runs to 14 residues. The chain's CDR3 is CASSIIQDFGGYTF. The CDR3 DNA sequence: TGTGCCAGCAGCATCATTCAGGATTTTGGCGGCTACACCTTC.

This clonotype occurred a few times. This chain connects TRBV5-6 to TRBJ1-1; D is unclear. CDR3 length: 13 residues. The V gene lost 7 bases and the J gene lost 1 base, with 11 bases spanning the gap. Germline V CDR1 and CDR2: SGHDT, YYEEEE. In nucleotides, the CDR3 is TGTGCCAGCTCTTCGGCAGAGAACACTGAAGCTTTCTTT. This encodes CASSSAENTEAFF.

This clonotype was picked up many times. CDR3 coding DNA: TGTGCCAGCAGCTTAGAGGAGGGACTTACCTACGAGCAGTACTTC. This gives the protein CASSLEEGLTYEQYF. The J gene is TRBJ2-7, the V gene TRBV7-6, with D tentatively TRBD2 (6 bases). The CDR3 consists of 15 residues. The V and J ends lost 1 base and 2 bases respectively, with 12 bases between them. CDR1 and CDR2 (germline): SGHVS, FNYEAQ.

In this sample, this clonotype is medium-sized (0.01 to 0.1%). V gene TRBV5-8 combines with J gene TRBJ2-1; TRBD1 agrees at 7 bases. There are 16 residues in the CDR3. Unmatched junction bases numbered 9, after V lost 3 bases and J lost 3 bases. In germline, CDR1 is SGHTS, CDR2 YDEGEE. CDR3 residues: CASSSGTDLLYNEQFF. The CDR3 region has the DNA TGTGCCAGCAGCTCCGGGACAGACCTCCTCTACAATGAGCAGTTCTTC. Supplemented by reference TRBV5-8 and TRBJ2-1, the full variable domain reads EAGVTQSPTHLIKTRGQQATLRCSPISGHTSVYWYQQALGLGLQFLLWYDEGEERNRGNFPPRFSGRQFPNYSSELNVNALELEDSALYLCASSSGTDLLYNEQFFGPGTRLTVL.

This clonotype was counted at least ten times. The V call is TRBV11-3, the J call TRBJ1-1; D is unclear. V was clipped by 1 base and J by 0 bases, with 9 bases between them. In germline, CDR1 is SGHNT, CDR2 YENEEA. This CDR3 region has 15 residues. The CDR3: CASSLVPVMNTEAFF. CDR3 DNA: TGTGCCAGCAGCTTAGTGCCAGTGATGAACACTGAAGCTTTCTTT.

This clonotype was seen many times. The genes are TRBV24-1 and TRBJ2-3; 9 nucleotides agree with TRBD2. This CDR3 has 16 residues. Germline CDR1 and CDR2: KGHDR and SFDVKD. V was pared by 4 bases and J by 2 bases, with 6 bases of the junction left unmatched. The CDR3 bases are TGTGCCACCAGTGAACTGACTAGCGGAAACACAGATACGCAGTATTTT. Translated: CATSELTSGNTDTQYF.

This clonotype was found a few times. V and J are TRBV5-5 and TRBJ1-2, with 7 bases identical to TRBD1. V was pared by 5 bases and J by 8 bases, with 12 bases of the junction left unmatched. The CDR3 covers 14 residues. Germline CDR1 SGHKS, CDR2 YYEKEE (reference sequence). DNA of the CDR3: TGTGCCAGCAGGTTTACAGGGGAGACGGGAGGCTACACCTTC. Translating gives CASRFTGETGGYTF.

This clonotype came up many times. The chain combines TRBV7-2 with TRBJ2-6; D not resolved. The CDR3 extends over 16 amino acids. Trimming removed 2 bases from V and 1 base from J, with 9 bases in between. Germline V gives CDR1 SGHTA, CDR2 FQGNSA. The CDR3 is CASSLNSASGANVLTF. CDR3 nucleotide sequence: TGTGCCAGCAGCTTAAACTCCGCATCTGGGGCCAACGTCCTGACTTTC.

The sample holds many counts of this clonotype. The chain carries TRBV3-2 and TRBJ1-1. TRBV3-2 is a pseudogene segment. The CDR3 spans 15 residues. In DNA, the CDR3 is TGTGCCAGCAGCTTCGAGAATGGATGCGACACTGAAGCTTTCTTT. This codes for CASSFENGCDTEAFF.

This clonotype was seen many times. This sequence joins TRBV11-3 and TRBJ1-1; 11 nucleotides align to TRBD1. CDR3 length: 13 amino acids. Trimming cost V 5 bases and J 10 bases; bases outside gene matches: 6. CDR1 is SGHNT and CDR2 is YENEEA in the germline V gene. CDR3 loop: CASSPGQGARAFF. The CDR3 nucleotides read TGTGCCAGCAGCCCTGGACAGGGGGCGAGAGCTTTCTTT.

This clonotype was picked up many times. This chain joins TRBV7-2 and TRBJ2-6; D unclear. The CDR3 is 17 amino acids. In germline, CDR1 is SGHTA, CDR2 FQGNSA. Between the trimmed V and J ends, which lost 5 bases and 2 bases, there was a span of 16 bases. CDR3 region: CASSEPLGTPGANVLTF. DNA of the CDR3: TGTGCCAGCAGCGAACCATTAGGTACCCCTGGGGCCAACGTCCTGACTTTC.

This clonotype was counted many times. The CDR3 bases are TGTGCCAGCAGCCTAGGGGGAAACTATGGCTACACCTTC. As protein: CASSLGGNYGYTF. The J gene is TRBJ1-2, the V gene TRBV25-1; a possible D gene is TRBD1 (6 bases). Per the germline V gene, CDR1 is MGHDK and CDR2 is SYGVNS. The CDR3 covers 13 residues. Trimming cost V 6 bases and J 2 bases, with 10 bases left between them.

This clonotype was detected only a few times. This chain uses TRBV2 with TRBJ2-1; D is undetermined. Between the trimmed V and J ends, which lost 5 bases and 4 bases, there was a span of 12 bases. The CDR3 sequence is 14 residues long. In germline, CDR1 is SNHLY, CDR2 FYNNEI. The DNA of the CDR3 is TGTGCCAGCAGTTCAGGAGTAACATACAATGAGCAGTTCTTC. It is translated as CASSSGVTYNEQFF.

This clonotype was found a few times. The chain has TRBV7-3 and TRBJ2-1; 12 bases match TRBD2. In germline, CDR1 is SGHTA, CDR2 FQGTGA. The CDR3 extends over 14 amino acids. J was trimmed by 8 bases and V by 5 bases; bases with no gene match: 4. The CDR3 sequence: CASSRTSGVDEQFF. The CDR3 DNA reads TGTGCCAGCAGCCGGACTAGCGGGGTGGATGAGCAGTTCTTC.

V and J are TRBV7-9 and TRBJ1-3; D gene uncertain. Trimming took off 4 bases at V and 0 bases at J, with 16 bases between the two ends. The germline gives CDR1 SEHNR, CDR2 FQNEAQ (reference sequence). The CDR3 runs to 17 residues. The CDR3 nucleotides read TGTGCCAGCAGCTACCCAACTGTGAAGATCTCTGGAAACACCATATATTTT. Translation gives CASSYPTVKISGNTIYF.

This clonotype was observed a few times. The rearrangement joins TRBV14 to TRBJ2-7; TRBD1 matches 10 bases. V lost 1 base and J lost 4; bases outside the gene matches: 1. The CDR3 is 14 residues long. CDR1 is SGHDN and CDR2 is FVKESK in the germline V gene. The CDR3 coding sequence is TGTGCCAGCAGCCAAGGACAGGGGGCATACGAGCAGTACTTC. Amino acid sequence: CASSQGQGAYEQYF.

In its sample, this clonotype was seen many times. As DNA, the CDR3 is TGCGCCAGCAGCTTGGGACTAGCGGGAGGTTCAGATACGCAGTATTTT. Residues: CASSLGLAGGSDTQYF. This chain uses TRBV5-1 with TRBJ2-3, with 13 bases aligning to TRBD2. There are 16 residues in the CDR3. The V gene end was trimmed by 0 bases and the J gene end by 4 bases; junction bases not matched to a gene: 2. The germline CDR1 and CDR2 sequences are SGHRS and YFSETQ.